These 6 T cell receptor beta chains were all obtained from the same sample, sequenced in a study of T cell responses to AZD1222 COVID-19 vaccine. Clones were sequenced by immunoSEQ multiplex PCR, and TCRdb holds only the in-frame ones, with some missing. The table lists 100,000 to 150,000 clones, around 85% of them singletons. Sample: peripheral blood, taken 28 days after the second dose of the MenACWY control vaccine. These receptors were taken from an adult who received the MenACWY meningococcal vaccine as a control.

This chain connects TRBV5-1 to TRBJ2-2; D possibly corresponds to TRBD1 (6 bases). Trimming took off 6 bases at V and 6 bases at J, with 12 bases between the two ends. The germline V gene encodes CDR1 SGHRS and CDR2 YFSETQ. The CDR3 totals 13 residues. The DNA for the CDR3 is TGCGCCAGCACCCTCGACAGGCCCGGGGAGCTGTTTTTT. It encodes CASTLDRPGELFF.

The rearrangement links TRBV19 to TRBJ2-1, with 9 bases fitting TRBD1. The V gene end was trimmed by 4 bases and the J gene end by 2 bases; junction bases not matched to a gene: 3. The germline CDR1 and CDR2 sequences are LNHDA and SQIVND (reference sequence). CDR3 size: 15 residues. The CDR3 DNA reads TGTGCCAGTAGTACGGACAGGGGCGCCTACAATGAGCAGTTCTTC. It codes for CASSTDRGAYNEQFF.

The chain employs TRBV19 and TRBJ2-7; D is possibly TRBD1 or TRBD2 (5 bases each). V was pared by 9 bases and J by 2 bases, with 14 bases between. This CDR3 region has 13 residues. Germline V CDR1 and CDR2: LNHDA, SQIVND (reference sequence). CDR3 loop: CASRPGTTYEQYF. CDR3 nucleotide sequence: TGTGCCAGCCGTCCCGGGACCACCTACGAGCAGTACTTC.

V gene TRBV19 combines with J gene TRBJ2-2; TRBD2 agrees at 10 bases. The V gene end was trimmed by 6 bases and the J gene end by 4 bases; junction bases not matched to a gene: 5. Germline lookup yields CDR1 LNHDA and CDR2 SQIVND (reference sequence). CDR3 length: 15 amino acids. CDR3 DNA: TGTGCCAGTAGGCTAGCGGGAGTGACCACCGGGGAGCTGTTTTTT. Translating gives CASRLAGVTTGELFF.

This clone was seen once. V usage is TRBV3-1 (or the pseudogene TRBV3-2) and J usage is TRBJ2-1, with 8 nucleotides matching TRBD2. The V and J ends lost 1 base and 1 base, in that order; junction bases with no gene match: 3. The CDR3 has 16 residues. Germline V gene sequence: CDR1 LGHDT, CDR2 YNNKEL (reference sequence). The CDR3 sequence: CASSQAGGPSYNEQFF. CDR3 DNA sequence: TGTGCCAGCAGCCAAGCGGGGGGGCCATCCTACAATGAGCAGTTCTTC.

This clone has a handful of counts. This same CDR3 is encoded by further DNA sequences in the sample. V is TRBV11-2 and J is TRBJ2-5; no firm D call. This CDR3 is built from 14 residues. The germline V gene encodes CDR1 SGHAT and CDR2 FQNNGV. Trimming took off 5 bases at V and 1 base at J, with 11 bases between the two ends. The CDR3 DNA reads as TGTGCCAGCAGCCCTCAAGGGTTCCAAGAGACCCAGTACTTC. Translated: CASSPQGFQETQYF.